The subject of this entry is one T cell receptor beta chain. This record belongs to a study of blood T cell repertoires in COVID-19. Study information: From the United States, Italy and Spain came samples of acute and convalescent COVID-19. Nucleic acid was either cDNA or gDNA, and it came from T cells, B-cell-depleted T cells, or PBMCs.

Original processing notes: How many nucleated cells were present was estimated from reference gene primer amplification. TCRdb's copy holds only in-frame clones and misses some; the assay was immunoSEQ multiplex PCR. The V and J calls and clone size were taken over from that table, and D and trimming were inferred from the DNA. This sample carries about 34,000 clones, 85% of them seen once, and the ten largest clones take approximately 15%. The CDR3 is 15 amino acids. The V end lost 2 bases, the J end lost 0 bases, and 8 bases lay between the germline ends. CDR1 is KGHDR and CDR2 is SFDVKD in the germline V gene.

The TCR comes from a woman aged 55-75 years with active COVID-19. The chain has TRBV24-1 and TRBJ2-3, with D hard to call. The specimen was peripheral blood. The CDR3 reads CATSDSLTSTDTQYF. CDR3 nucleotide sequence: TGTGCCACCAGTGATTCGTTGACTAGCACAGATACGCAGTATTTT.